The clone carrying this TCR beta chain appeared a single time. Its antigen is unidentified. Using immunoSEQ multiplex PCR, the repertoire was profiled, and TCRdb retains in-frame clones only, with some absent. The table records 60,000 to 65,000 clones, 84% of them present only once. The CDR3 covers 17 residues. Looked up from germline, CDR1 is SEHNR and CDR2 is FQNEAQ (reference sequence). V trimming: 1 base; J trimming: 1 base; junction bases outside the gene matches: 5. This specimen comes from a study of OX40 agonist ivuxolimab in advanced cancers. Study results and caveats: Certain nonresponders likewise exhibited a low normalized T-cell clonal expansion.

The sequencing here drew on CD4+ or CD8+ T cells sorted from blood, taken in a trial of the OX40 agonist ivuxolimab. The V call is TRBV7-9, the J call TRBJ2-5, with TRBD2 matching 11 bases. The receptor comes from an adult with an advanced solid tumor such as melanoma, head and neck, liver or kidney cancer. CDR3 nucleotides: TGTGCCAGCAGCTTAGGATCCGGGACTAGCGGCCAAGAGACCCAGTACTTC. It specifies CASSLGSGTSGQETQYF.